The present entry profiles one T cell receptor (beta chain) with its context. Its target is unknown. These data are taken from a study of a mutant IDH1 vaccine in newly diagnosed glioma. Overall study context: Radiotherapy alone preceded vaccination by 4-6 weeks; alternatively, vaccination started with temozolomide cycles. Earlier therapy was either radiotherapy, temozolomide, or both, and most got both. Study-wide findings and caveats: Vaccine-induced immune responses were detected in about 93% of patients.

CDR1 SGHNT and CDR2 YENEEA come from the germline V gene. Trimming took 2 bases from V and 8 from J, leaving 19 bases between them. The CDR3 sequence is 17 residues long. Here immunoSEQ multiplex PCR was the method, and the copy in TCRdb shows in-frame clones only, minus some. The sample has 50,000 to 75,000 clones; about four fifths are singletons. Time point denoted: week 11, during vaccination. Each vaccine dose was 300 ug of mutant IDH1 20-mer peptide, with topical imiquimod. There were new WHO grade 3 or 4 astrocytomas in the donors, and these were IDH1-mutant and ATRX-lost. V gene TRBV11-3 combines with J gene TRBJ1-6; D may be TRBD1 (6 bases). Sequenced here: PBMCs, sampled from a glioma patient whose treatment included an IDH1 peptide vaccine. The clonotype was recovered from a man aged 50 or older with glioma. For the CDR3, the DNA is TGTGCCAGCAGCTTAAATCGTGCGGACAGAGAATATTCACCCCTCCACTTT. It encodes CASSLNRADREYSPLHF.